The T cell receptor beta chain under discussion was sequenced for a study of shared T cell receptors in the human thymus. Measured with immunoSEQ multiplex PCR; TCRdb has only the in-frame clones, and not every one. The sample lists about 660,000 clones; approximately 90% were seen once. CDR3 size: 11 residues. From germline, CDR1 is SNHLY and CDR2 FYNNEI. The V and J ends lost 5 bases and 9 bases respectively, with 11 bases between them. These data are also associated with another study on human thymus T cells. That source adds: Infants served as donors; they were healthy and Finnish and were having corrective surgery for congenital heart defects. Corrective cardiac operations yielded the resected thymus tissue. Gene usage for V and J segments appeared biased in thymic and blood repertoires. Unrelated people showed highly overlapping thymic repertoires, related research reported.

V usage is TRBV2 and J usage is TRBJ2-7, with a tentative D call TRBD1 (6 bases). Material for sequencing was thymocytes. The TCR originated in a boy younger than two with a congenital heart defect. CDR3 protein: CASSSQGRQYF. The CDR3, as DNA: TGTGCCAGCAGTTCCCAGGGGAGGCAGTACTTC.